The 14 T cell receptor beta chains below were found in one sample sequenced in a study of blood T cell repertoires in COVID-19. Measured with immunoSEQ multiplex PCR; TCRdb has only the in-frame clones, and not every one. The sample holds under 250,000 clones, approximately 85% seen once. What was sequenced was PBMCs or T cells enriched from blood (not recorded which). These receptors came from a woman aged 45-60 years with acute COVID-19.

In its sample, this clone was seen many times. The chain uses TRBV19 and TRBJ2-3; the D gene is possibly TRBD2 (5 bases). Trimming stripped 3 bases from V and 5 bases from J, with 9 bases between. There are 13 residues in the CDR3. Germline CDR1 LNHDA, CDR2 SQIVND (reference sequence). CDR3 DNA sequence: TGTGCCAGTAGTATGGACTTCCGAGATACGCAGTATTTT. Protein sequence: CASSMDFRDTQYF.

The table lists this clone with a count of one. V gene TRBV7-2 combines with J gene TRBJ2-1; 10 positions match TRBD2. The trim removed 6 bases at V and 0 bases at J, leaving 8 bases unmatched. In germline, CDR1 is SGHTA, CDR2 FQGNSA. The CDR3 has 17 amino acids. The CDR3 coding sequence is TGTGCCAGCAGGTTTACAGGACTAGCGGACTCCTACAATGAGCAGTTCTTC. Translated: CASRFTGLADSYNEQFF. The full variable domain, rest sourced from reference TRBV7-2 and TRBJ2-1, is GAGVSQSPSNKVTEKGKDVELRCDPISGHTALYWYRQSLGQGLEFLIYFQGNSAPDKSGLPSDRFSAERTGGSVSTLTIQRTQQEDSAVYLCASRFTGLADSYNEQFFGPGTRLTVL.

This chain links TRBV6-1 with TRBJ1-1, with 9 bases aligning to TRBD1. V gave up 2 bases and J gave up 1 base; unmatched junction bases: 8. Germline assignment: CDR1 MNHNS and CDR2 SASEGT. The CDR3 runs 17 residues. The CDR3 reads CASSESTGGIGNTEAFF. Here the CDR3 DNA reads TGTGCCAGCAGTGAATCAACAGGGGGCATAGGGAACACTGAAGCTTTCTTT.

This chain links TRBV14 with TRBJ1-1; possible D gene TRBD1, 6 bases. CDR1 is SGHDN and CDR2 is FVKESK in the germline V gene. This CDR3 region has 13 residues. V shed 4 bases and J shed 3 bases, with 9 bases lying between them. CDR3 in amino acids: CASSRGQHTEAFF. The CDR3 DNA reads TGTGCCAGCAGCCGTGGACAGCACACTGAAGCTTTCTTT.

This clone appeared a few times. This chain uses TRBV11-2 with TRBJ1-1, with unresolved D. V lost 0 bases, J lost 4 bases, and 18 bases lay in between. Germline V gives CDR1 SGHAT, CDR2 FQNNGV. There are 17 residues in the CDR3. CDR3: CASSLDRSSRGGTEAFF. Here the CDR3 DNA reads TGTGCCAGCAGCTTAGATCGCTCTTCTCGGGGTGGCACTGAAGCTTTCTTT.

The genes are TRBV11-1 and TRBJ2-1; the match to TRBD2 covers 8 bases. Germline V gene lookup returns CDR1 SGHAT and CDR2 FQDESV (reference sequence). The CDR3 has 15 residues. The ends lost 4 bases at V and 7 bases at J; junction bases unmatched: 9. For the CDR3, the DNA is TGTGCCAGCAGCTCCCGCGGGGGGCAGGTAAATGAGCAGTTCTTC. It codes for CASSSRGGQVNEQFF. Filled out from reference TRBV11-1 and TRBJ2-1, the complete variable domain reads EAEVAQSPRYKITEKSQAVAFWCDPISGHATLYWYRQILGQGPELLVQFQDESVVDDSQLPKDRFSAERLKGVDSTLKIQPAELGDSAMYLCASSSRGGQVNEQFFGPGTRLTVL.

V gene TRBV24-1 combines with J gene TRBJ2-3, with TRBD2 matching over 10 bases. V gave up 3 bases and J gave up 4 bases; unmatched junction bases: 0. Looked up from germline, CDR1 is KGHDR and CDR2 is SFDVKD. This CDR3 contains 14 residues. The CDR3: CATSDSGGADTQYF. In nucleotides, the CDR3 is TGTGCCACCAGTGATAGCGGGGGGGCAGATACGCAGTATTTT.

The chain uses TRBV27 and TRBJ2-7, with 7 bases identical to TRBD1. CDR1 is MNHEY and CDR2 is SMNVEV in the germline V gene (reference sequence). The CDR3 contains 14 residues. V lost 7 bases and J lost 2; bases outside the gene matches: 8. The DNA for the CDR3 is TGTGCCAGCACCCGGACAGGCGATACCTACGAGCAGTACTTC. Translated, it gives CASTRTGDTYEQYF.

The genes are TRBV28 and TRBJ1-2; no clear D. CDR1 and CDR2 (germline): MDHEN, SYDVKM. Trimming pared 4 bases from V and 13 bases from J, leaving 16 bases between. This CDR3 spans 12 amino acids. CDR3 sequence: CASSSPLGAGTF. CDR3 DNA: TGTGCCAGCAGTTCGCCCCTCGGCGCGGGCACCTTC.

This clone has just a few counts. The chain employs TRBV11-2 and TRBJ2-5; weak D call: TRBD2 (7 bases). The CDR3 has 17 residues. Trimming removed 4 bases from V and 1 base from J, with 19 bases in between. Germline-derived CDR1 and CDR2 are SGHAT and FQNNGV. The CDR3 region is CASSSLGAGAPQETQYF. The CDR3 DNA reads TGTGCCAGCAGCTCCCTCGGCGCGGGGGCTCCCCAAGAGACCCAGTACTTC.

V is TRBV7-8 and J is TRBJ2-3; D unclear. The CDR3 extends over 13 amino acids. Trimming shortened V by 5 bases and J by 1 base, and 7 bases separated the two germline ends. Per the germline V gene, CDR1 is SGHVS and CDR2 is FQNEAQ. Here the CDR3 DNA reads TGTGCCAGCAGCCCCTACGGCACAGATACGCAGTATTTT. This sequence encodes CASSPYGTDTQYF.

The chain couples TRBV2 to TRBJ2-6; no firm D call. Deletions cut 3 bases from V and 0 bases from J, with 6 bases between. The CDR3 length is 15 residues. The V gene's germline CDR1 is SNHLY and CDR2 FYNNEI. Written as DNA, the CDR3 is TGTGCCAGCAGTGAGGCTCGCTCTGGGGCCAACGTCCTGACTTTC. Translating it yields CASSEARSGANVLTF.

In its sample, this clone was seen a few times. The chain joins TRBV9 to TRBJ1-6; 9 nucleotides align to TRBD1. V trimming: 4 bases; J trimming: 10 bases; junction bases outside the gene matches: 3. Germline assignment: CDR1 SGDLS and CDR2 YYNGEE. This CDR3 has 13 amino acids. The CDR3 spells CASSQGQGSPLHF. CDR3 bases: TGTGCCAGCAGCCAAGGACAGGGGTCACCCCTCCACTTT.

This chain uses TRBV11-2 with TRBJ2-7, with D possibly being TRBD1 (6 bases). The CDR3 runs 15 residues. Germline CDR1 and CDR2: SGHAT and FQNNGV. The V end lost 5 bases, the J end lost 3 bases, and 17 bases lay between the germline ends. DNA of the CDR3: TGTGCCAGCAGCCTGGGGGCGGCTGTCCACTACGAGCAGTACTTC. Its translation is CASSLGAAVHYEQYF.